Below, 21 T cell receptor beta chains from the same sample are listed, as sequenced in a study of blood T cell repertoires in COVID-19. Assay: immunoSEQ multiplex PCR; the TCRdb copy retains only in-frame clones and omits some. This table holds about 160,000 clones, around 82% found once. The sample was peripheral blood. All receptors come from an elderly man with COVID-19, enrolled during active disease.

The CDR3 bases are TGTGCCAGCTCCCCCCAGGGTGTGGGGGCCACTGAAGCTTTCTTT. It yields the protein CASSPQGVGATEAFF. The genes are TRBV18 and TRBJ1-1; tentative D call: TRBD1 (6 bases). Germline V gene lookup returns CDR1 KGHSH and CDR2 LQKENI. The CDR3 loop spans 15 amino acids. V was clipped by 6 bases and J by 4 bases, with 18 bases between them.

The rearrangement links TRBV28 to TRBJ1-6; tentatively, D is TRBD1 (6 bases). Germline CDR1 and CDR2: MDHEN and SYDVKM. V was clipped by 5 bases and J by 7 bases, with 12 bases between them. The CDR3 has 14 residues. CDR3 protein: CASSLGQTNSPLHF. The CDR3 DNA reads TGTGCCAGCAGTCTCGGACAGACAAATTCACCCCTCCACTTT.

The V gene is TRBV9, the J gene TRBJ1-5, with 7 bases lining up with TRBD1. Trimming took 2 bases from V and 1 from J; bases not matched to a gene: 0. Germline CDR1 SGDLS, CDR2 YYNGEE. This CDR3 comprises 14 residues. The CDR3 bases are TGTGCCAGCAGCGTGACAGGGAGCAATCAGCCCCAGCATTTT. This encodes CASSVTGSNQPQHF.

V usage is TRBV5-1 and J usage is TRBJ2-4; tentative D call: TRBD1 (6 bases). Germline assignment: CDR1 SGHRS and CDR2 YFSETQ. The CDR3 has 14 residues. V lost 3 bases and J lost 3, with 10 bases in between. The CDR3 sequence is CASSSGQNKNIQYF. The CDR3 bases are TGCGCCAGCAGCTCCGGACAGAACAAAAACATTCAGTACTTC.

The genes are TRBV4-1 and TRBJ2-5, with no clear D. The CDR3 is 16 residues long. CDR1 MGHRA and CDR2 YSYEKL come from the germline V gene. Trimming took off 0 bases at V and 7 bases at J, with 18 bases between the two ends. The CDR3, as DNA: TGCGCCAGCAGCCAAGATTCCGGCCCAAACGGCGGGACCCAGTACTTC. The encoded protein is CASSQDSGPNGGTQYF.

The chain carries TRBV5-4 and TRBJ2-1; 8 positions match TRBD1. Germline CDR1 and CDR2: SGHNT and YYREEE (reference sequence). There are 15 residues in the CDR3. V shed 0 bases, J shed 6 bases, and the junction held 5 bases outside the gene matches. In DNA form, the CDR3 reads TGTGCCAGCAGCTTGGCCGGAGACAGGGGCAATGAGCAGTTCTTC. It encodes CASSLAGDRGNEQFF.

The CDR3 coding sequence is TGTGCCAGCAGCGCGGGAGTAAACACTGAAGCTTTCTTT. Translation: CASSAGVNTEAFF. V is TRBV7-2 and J is TRBJ1-1, with D uncertain. Germline CDR1 is SGHTA and CDR2 is FQGNSA. V was shortened by 5 bases and J by 2 bases, with 9 bases between the two germline ends. This CDR3 is built from 13 residues.

With respect to this clone: The same CDR3 is also encoded by other DNA sequences in this sample. The chain has TRBV12-3 or TRBV12-4 and TRBJ1-2; possible D gene TRBD1, 5 bases. Trimming stripped 3 bases from V and 3 bases from J, with 8 bases between. This CDR3 has 13 amino acids. CDR3 in amino acids: CASSFTRDYGYTF. DNA of the CDR3: TGTGCCAGCAGTTTTACCAGGGACTATGGCTACACCTTC.

V and J are TRBV4-2 and TRBJ2-1; weak D call: TRBD1 (6 bases). V dropped 0 bases and J dropped 4 bases, with 16 bases sitting between them. CDR1 LGHNA and CDR2 YNFKEQ come from the germline V gene. This CDR3 has 17 amino acids. The CDR3 sequence: CASSQEPAQGHYNEQFF. CDR3 DNA sequence: TGTGCCAGCAGCCAAGAACCGGCTCAGGGGCATTACAATGAGCAGTTCTTC.

This clone came up once. This chain joins TRBV7-3 and TRBJ2-6; 9 bases are a match to TRBD1. The germline V gene encodes CDR1 SGHTA and CDR2 FQGTGA. The J segment lost 0 bases and the V segment lost 4 bases, leaving 7 bases of the junction unmatched. The CDR3 covers 18 residues. Written as DNA, the CDR3 is TGTGCCAGCAGCTCGAGGGGGACAGGGCGCTCTGGGGCCAACGTCCTGACTTTC. Encoded protein: CASSSRGTGRSGANVLTF. Full variable domain (remainder filled in from reference TRBV7-3 and TRBJ2-6): GAGVSQTPSNKVTEKGKYVELRCDPISGHTALYWYRQSLGQGPEFLIYFQGTGAADDSGLPNDRFFAVRPEGSVSTLKIQRTERGDSAVYLCASSSRGTGRSGANVLTFGAGSRLTVL.

The chain has TRBV15 and TRBJ1-1; the D gene is possibly TRBD1 (5 bases). Germline CDR1 is LNHNV and CDR2 is YYDKDF (reference sequence). This CDR3 has 16 residues. Trimming left V 1 base short and J 1 base short, with 13 bases between. CDR3 sequence (DNA): TGTGCCACCAGCAGAGGGTACGGACAACCGAACACTGAAGCTTTCTTT. Its protein product is CATSRGYGQPNTEAFF.

V and J are TRBV7-8 and TRBJ1-1; D is perhaps TRBD1 (6 bases). CDR1 is SGHVS, CDR2 FQNEAQ, per germline. This CDR3 contains 18 residues. The V end was cut by 2 bases, the J end by 0 bases, with 19 bases between. The CDR3 coding sequence is TGTGCCAGCAGCTTACCCGTAGGGGGTAAGGTTTTGAACACTGAAGCTTTCTTT. Encoded protein: CASSLPVGGKVLNTEAFF.

This clone showed up just once. Here the CDR3 DNA reads TGTGCCAGCAGCTCAGAGACAGGGCTCACCGGGGAGCTGTTTTTT. Residues: CASSSETGLTGELFF. This chain links TRBV7-9 with TRBJ2-2; TRBD1 aligns across 7 bases. CDR3 length: 15 amino acids. V lost 4 bases and J lost 4; bases outside the gene matches: 6. From germline, CDR1 is SEHNR and CDR2 FQNEAQ (reference sequence).

The chain combines TRBV7-9 with TRBJ1-4, with 7 bases fitting TRBD1. The germline CDR1 and CDR2 sequences are SEHNR and FQNEAQ (reference sequence). The CDR3 is made up of 16 amino acids. After removal of 5 bases from V and 5 bases from J, the junction contained 11 bases not matched to a gene. The CDR3 sequence: CASSPLPGTENEKLFF. Written as DNA, the CDR3 is TGTGCCAGCAGCCCTTTACCCGGGACAGAGAATGAAAAACTGTTTTTT. The full variable domain, in which reference TRBV7-9 and TRBJ1-4 provide the parts outside the CDR3, is DTGVSQNPRHKITKRGQNVTFRCDPISEHNRLYWYRQTLGQGPEFLTYFQNEAQLEKSRLLSDRFSAERPKGSFSTLEIQRTEQGDSAMYLCASSPLPGTENEKLFFGSGTQLSVL.

As concerns this clone: One junction end disagrees with the germline gene, perhaps due to a read error. The chain employs TRBV6-1 and TRBJ1-2, with D perhaps matching TRBD1 (5 bases). The CDR3 spans 12 residues. CDR1 and CDR2 from the germline V gene are MNHNS and SASEGT. DNA of the CDR3: TGTGCCAGCAGTGAAAAGGGCCAGGGCGGGAACTTC. Translation: CASSEKGQGGNF.

The genes are TRBV29-1 and TRBJ2-5; tentative D call: TRBD2 (5 bases). Germline loops: CDR1 SQVTM, CDR2 ANQGSEA. Trimming pared 0 bases from V and 1 base from J, leaving 12 bases between. The CDR3 spans 15 residues. CDR3: CSVEEGGSVQETQYF. CDR3 sequence (DNA): TGCAGCGTTGAAGAAGGTGGTAGCGTCCAAGAGACCCAGTACTTC.

V usage is TRBV6-5 and J usage is TRBJ1-2; 7 bases line up with TRBD1. CDR3 length: 14 amino acids. Germline CDR1 and CDR2: MNHEY and SVGAGI. The V and J ends lost 0 bases and 4 bases, in that order; junction bases with no gene match: 2. CDR3 amino acids: CASSYSTGTYGYTF. Here the CDR3 DNA reads TGTGCCAGCAGTTACTCGACAGGGACCTATGGCTACACCTTC.

This chain connects TRBV5-4 to TRBJ1-6, with D perhaps matching TRBD1 (5 bases). The CDR3 has 14 amino acids. In germline, CDR1 is SGHNT, CDR2 YYREEE (reference sequence). Trimming took off 0 bases at V and 14 bases at J, with 15 bases between the two ends. CDR3 protein: CASSLGQNNPTLHF. CDR3 nucleotide sequence: TGTGCCAGCAGCTTGGGACAGAATAATCCTACCCTCCACTTT.

The rearrangement links TRBV5-6 to TRBJ2-5; 10 positions match TRBD2. V trimming: 3 bases; J trimming: 5 bases; junction bases outside the gene matches: 7. CDR3 size: 15 residues. Per the germline V gene, CDR1 is SGHDT and CDR2 is YYEEEE. CDR3 bases: TGTGCCAGCAGCTCCCCGGGACTAGCGAGTGAGACCCAGTACTTC. Translation: CASSSPGLASETQYF.

A single count supports this clone. This chain uses TRBV6-5 with TRBJ1-2, with D perhaps matching TRBD1 (5 bases). V shed 2 bases and J shed 1 base, with 11 bases lying between them. This CDR3 has 15 amino acids. Germline loops: CDR1 MNHEY, CDR2 SVGAGI. CDR3 DNA: TGTGCCAGCAGTTACGCCCCGGACAATAACTATGGCTACACCTTC. It yields the protein CASSYAPDNNYGYTF.

The genes are TRBV18 and TRBJ1-4; D is possibly TRBD1 (5 bases). The V end lost 0 bases, the J end lost 5 bases, and 7 bases lay between the germline ends. Germline V gene lookup returns CDR1 KGHSH and CDR2 LQKENI. This CDR3 is built from 14 residues. CDR3 loop: CASSPPQANEKLFF. CDR3 DNA: TGTGCCAGCTCACCACCACAGGCCAATGAAAAACTGTTTTTT.